What follows is one T cell receptor (beta chain) and its context. Its antigen is unidentified. In germline, CDR1 is LNHNV, CDR2 YYDKDF (reference sequence). The CDR3 covers 16 residues. Trimming stripped 3 bases from V and 5 bases from J, with 19 bases between. These data originate in a study of shared clonotypes between healthy human individuals. The run depth of the assay was deep. TCRdb keeps only in-frame clones here, not all; method: immunoSEQ multiplex PCR. The sample lists 700,000 to 950,000 clones; approximately 96% were seen once. Findings and caveats of the study: Blood alone was sampled, and tissue repertoires likely differ. An expected dependence of interdonor clonotype sharing on sequencing depth was noted.

Naive CD8 isolation took CD45RO-negative cells positively selected for CCR7 and excluded terminally differentiated effector memory CD45RA+ cells. Nashville, Tennessee was home to all donors, each a Caucasian adult. The TCR was taken from a man aged 30 to 45 in good health. The specimen sequenced was naive CD8+ T cells sorted from blood. The rearrangement links TRBV15 to TRBJ1-1; D perhaps matches TRBD1 (6 bases). The DNA for the CDR3 is TGTGCCACCAGCAGTGGGTGGGGGGGCACACGGACTGAAGCTTTCTTT. As protein: CATSSGWGGTRTEAFF.